This is a list of T cell receptor beta chains from one sample in a study of beta chain features in type 1 diabetes. Assay: immunoSEQ multiplex PCR; the TCRdb copy retains only in-frame clones and omits some. This sample carries 200,000 to 300,000 clones, 11% to 15% of them seen once, and the ten largest clones take about 0.03%. Material for sequencing was naive CD4+ T cells from blood. These receptors were obtained from a woman between 40 and 50 years old in good health. Each CDR3 is given with its conserved first and last residue. The order of the fields is CDR3 protein, CDR3 DNA, J gene, D gene, V gene, clone size. A D gene is named only where the DNA matches it firmly. The size entry is marked missing in some rows and otherwise reads once, few, many or a size class.

cdr3_aa: CASSLPGAYNEQFF
cdr3_nt: TGTGCCAGCAGCTTACCGGGGGCCTACAATGAGCAGTTCTTC
j_call: TRBJ2-1
d_call: NA
v_call: TRBV11-2
clone_size: NA

cdr3_aa: CAIGGQVSNQPQHF
cdr3_nt: TGTGCCATCGGGGGCCAGGTCAGCAATCAGCCCCAGCATTTT
j_call: TRBJ1-5
d_call: NA
v_call: TRBV10-3
clone_size: NA

cdr3_aa: CASSSAGGPYNEQFF
cdr3_nt: TGTGCCAGCAGTTCAGCGGGGGGGCCGTACAATGAGCAGTTCTTC
j_call: TRBJ2-1
d_call: TRBD2
v_call: TRBV28
clone_size: NA

cdr3_aa: CASGGGSTDTQYF
cdr3_nt: TGCGCCAGCGGCGGGGGAAGCACAGATACGCAGTATTTT
j_call: TRBJ2-3
d_call: TRBD2
v_call: TRBV5-1
clone_size: NA

cdr3_aa: CASSEAPTSGGTTDTQYF
cdr3_nt: TGTGCCAGCAGTGAGGCCCCGACTAGCGGGGGGACCACAGATACGCAGTATTTT
j_call: TRBJ2-3
d_call: TRBD2
v_call: TRBV6-1
clone_size: NA

cdr3_aa: CASSEATAPNTGELFF
cdr3_nt: TGTGCCAGCAGTGAAGCGACAGCTCCGAACACCGGGGAGCTGTTTTTT
j_call: TRBJ2-2
d_call: NA
v_call: TRBV6-1
clone_size: few

cdr3_aa: CASSWSAVRGLGEETQYF
cdr3_nt: TGCGCCAGCAGCTGGTCTGCGGTTCGGGGACTAGGAGAGGAGACCCAGTACTTC
j_call: TRBJ2-5
d_call: TRBD2
v_call: TRBV4-3
clone_size: few

cdr3_aa: CASSVFPRLANYGYTF
cdr3_nt: TGTGCCAGCAGCGTATTCCCGAGGTTAGCTAACTATGGCTACACCTTC
j_call: TRBJ1-2
d_call: NA
v_call: TRBV5-4
clone_size: NA

cdr3_aa: CASSLAGGVTDTQYF
cdr3_nt: TGTGCCAGCAGCTTAGCAGGGGGGGTGACAGATACGCAGTATTTT
j_call: TRBJ2-3
d_call: NA
v_call: TRBV7-9
clone_size: few

cdr3_aa: CASSPRQGLEETEAFF
cdr3_nt: TGTGCCAGCAGCCCCCGACAGGGGTTAGAAGAGACTGAAGCTTTCTTT
j_call: TRBJ1-1
d_call: TRBD1
v_call: TRBV7-9
clone_size: NA

cdr3_aa: CASSYQQGLGYTF
cdr3_nt: TGTGCCAGCAGTTACCAACAGGGCTTAGGCTACACCTTC
j_call: TRBJ1-2
d_call: NA
v_call: TRBV6-5
clone_size: few

cdr3_aa: CASSLIQETQYF
cdr3_nt: TGCGCCAGCAGCTTGATACAAGAGACCCAGTACTTC
j_call: TRBJ2-5
d_call: NA
v_call: TRBV5-1
clone_size: NA

cdr3_aa: CASSYSSARGYNEQFF
cdr3_nt: TGTGCCAGCAGTTACTCGAGCGCCCGGGGATACAATGAGCAGTTCTTC
j_call: TRBJ2-1
d_call: NA
v_call: TRBV6-5
clone_size: NA

cdr3_aa: CASSFHGTGFYTGELFF
cdr3_nt: TGTGCCAGCAGCTTCCATGGGACAGGCTTTTACACCGGGGAGCTGTTTTTT
j_call: TRBJ2-2
d_call: TRBD1
v_call: TRBV7-2
clone_size: NA

cdr3_aa: CASSLTGASYEQYF
cdr3_nt: TGTGCCAGCTCACTGACAGGGGCCTCCTACGAGCAGTACTTC
j_call: TRBJ2-7
d_call: TRBD1
v_call: TRBV18
clone_size: NA

cdr3_aa: CASSRPGLAGGPDEQYF
cdr3_nt: TGTGCCAGCAGCAGACCGGGACTAGCGGGGGGGCCGGACGAGCAGTACTTC
j_call: TRBJ2-7
d_call: TRBD2
v_call: TRBV5-4
clone_size: few

cdr3_aa: CAISESDPRTTDTQYF
cdr3_nt: TGTGCCATCAGTGAAAGCGACCCACGAACCACAGATACGCAGTATTTT
j_call: TRBJ2-3
d_call: NA
v_call: TRBV10-3
clone_size: NA

cdr3_aa: CASSQGQGPSLAEAFF
cdr3_nt: TGCGCCAGCAGCCAGGGACAGGGGCCGAGTTTGGCTGAAGCTTTCTTT
j_call: TRBJ1-1
d_call: TRBD1
v_call: TRBV4-1
clone_size: NA

cdr3_aa: CASSSGDTDTQYF
cdr3_nt: TGTGCCAGCAGCTCAGGGGACACAGATACGCAGTATTTT
j_call: TRBJ2-3
d_call: NA
v_call: TRBV9
clone_size: NA

cdr3_aa: CASSVVAGTTDTQYF
cdr3_nt: TGTGCCAGCAGTGTTGTAGCGGGGACTACAGATACGCAGTATTTT
j_call: TRBJ2-3
d_call: TRBD2
v_call: TRBV2
clone_size: few

cdr3_aa: CASSFSGQIGDYGYTF
cdr3_nt: TGTGCCAGCAGCTTTTCGGGACAAATCGGTGACTATGGCTACACCTTC
j_call: TRBJ1-2
d_call: NA
v_call: TRBV13
clone_size: NA

cdr3_aa: CASNVGTTNTDTQYF
cdr3_nt: TGTGCCAGCAACGTGGGGACTACAAACACAGATACGCAGTATTTT
j_call: TRBJ2-3
d_call: TRBD2
v_call: TRBV9
clone_size: NA

cdr3_aa: CASSLGAGRGWQYF
cdr3_nt: TGTGCCAGCAGCTTAGGGGCCGGGAGAGGATGGCAGTATTTT
j_call: TRBJ2-3
d_call: NA
v_call: TRBV7-2
clone_size: few

cdr3_aa: CATSERGIGTDTQYF
cdr3_nt: TGTGCCACCAGCGAGAGGGGGATTGGCACAGATACGCAGTATTTT
j_call: TRBJ2-3
d_call: NA
v_call: TRBV19
clone_size: NA

cdr3_aa: CASTPADYGYTF
cdr3_nt: TGTGCCAGCACCCCCGCGGACTATGGCTACACCTTC
j_call: TRBJ1-2
d_call: NA
v_call: TRBV28
clone_size: few

cdr3_aa: CASSLSGGSYEQYF
cdr3_nt: TGTGCCAGCAGCTTAAGCGGGGGCTCCTACGAGCAGTACTTC
j_call: TRBJ2-7
d_call: TRBD2
v_call: TRBV13
clone_size: few

cdr3_aa: CASSSTGTVTNEQFF
cdr3_nt: TGTGCCAGCAGCTCTACCGGGACAGTGACTAATGAGCAGTTCTTC
j_call: TRBJ2-1
d_call: TRBD1
v_call: TRBV5-4
clone_size: few

cdr3_aa: CASSYGEGTGELFF
cdr3_nt: TGTGCCAGCAGTTACGGTGAGGGCACCGGGGAGCTGTTTTTT
j_call: TRBJ2-2
d_call: NA
v_call: TRBV6-5
clone_size: NA

cdr3_aa: CASHKTGSGELFF
cdr3_nt: TGTGCCAGCCACAAAACAGGGTCCGGGGAGCTGTTTTTT
j_call: TRBJ2-2
d_call: NA
v_call: TRBV18
clone_size: few

cdr3_aa: CASSLRTGGAIQETQYF
cdr3_nt: TGTGCCAGCAGCTTACGAACAGGGGGAGCCATCCAAGAGACCCAGTACTTC
j_call: TRBJ2-5
d_call: TRBD1
v_call: TRBV11-2
clone_size: few

cdr3_aa: CASNINTEAFF
cdr3_nt: TGTGCCAGCAACATAAATACTGAAGCTTTCTTT
j_call: TRBJ1-1
d_call: NA
v_call: TRBV6-1
clone_size: few

cdr3_aa: CAAGRAEAARGTQYF
cdr3_nt: TGTGCCGCGGGGCGGGCTGAGGCCGCGCGAGGGACCCAGTACTTC
j_call: TRBJ2-5
d_call: NA
v_call: TRBV27
clone_size: NA

cdr3_aa: CASSPDSRVLFF
cdr3_nt: TGTGCCAGCAGCCCGGACAGCCGAGTTTTGTTCTTT
j_call: TRBJ1-1
d_call: NA
v_call: TRBV7-8
clone_size: NA

cdr3_aa: CSVEDEGAYEKLFF
cdr3_nt: TGCAGCGTTGAAGATGAGGGGGCTTATGAAAAACTGTTTTTT
j_call: TRBJ1-4
d_call: TRBD1
v_call: TRBV29-1
clone_size: few

cdr3_aa: CASSVEVSGGGAQYF
cdr3_nt: TGTGCCAGCAGCGTAGAAGTTAGCGGAGGGGGGGCCCAGTACTTC
j_call: TRBJ2-5
d_call: NA
v_call: TRBV9
clone_size: NA

cdr3_aa: CASSLGAGGNTIYF
cdr3_nt: TGTGCCAGCAGCTTAGGGGCGGGTGGAAACACCATATATTTT
j_call: TRBJ1-3
d_call: NA
v_call: TRBV7-2
clone_size: NA

cdr3_aa: CSAWGSTDTQYF
cdr3_nt: TGCAGCGCTTGGGGCAGCACAGATACGCAGTATTTT
j_call: TRBJ2-3
d_call: NA
v_call: TRBV29-1
clone_size: few

cdr3_aa: CASSTGQGGNEQFF
cdr3_nt: TGTGCCAGTAGTACAGGACAGGGTGGCAATGAGCAGTTCTTC
j_call: TRBJ2-1
d_call: TRBD1
v_call: TRBV19
clone_size: few

cdr3_aa: CASSLPTSGGADTQYF
cdr3_nt: TGTGCCAGCAGCTTGCCGACTAGCGGGGGGGCAGATACGCAGTATTTT
j_call: TRBJ2-3
d_call: TRBD2
v_call: TRBV5-6
clone_size: NA

cdr3_aa: CASSSYSGGLQETQYF
cdr3_nt: TGTGCCAGCAGCTCATATAGCGGGGGACTCCAAGAGACCCAGTACTTC
j_call: TRBJ2-5
d_call: TRBD2
v_call: TRBV11-3
clone_size: NA

cdr3_aa: CASSFSGGLSYEQYF
cdr3_nt: TGCGCCAGCAGCTTCAGCGGGGGCCTCAGTTACGAGCAGTACTTC
j_call: TRBJ2-7
d_call: TRBD2
v_call: TRBV5-1
clone_size: NA

cdr3_aa: CASSFPDRVVSGELFF
cdr3_nt: TGTGCCAGCAGCTTTCCGGACAGGGTTGTTTCCGGGGAGCTGTTTTTT
j_call: TRBJ2-2
d_call: TRBD1
v_call: TRBV5-8
clone_size: few

cdr3_aa: CASSSPLGPYTGELFF
cdr3_nt: TGCGCCAGCAGCTCCCCCCTGGGCCCATACACCGGGGAGCTGTTTTTT
j_call: TRBJ2-2
d_call: NA
v_call: TRBV5-1
clone_size: few

cdr3_aa: CASSSQINDGYTF
cdr3_nt: TGTGCCAGCAGCTCACAGATCAACGATGGCTACACCTTC
j_call: TRBJ1-2
d_call: NA
v_call: TRBV7-9
clone_size: few

cdr3_aa: CASSMDRAYGYTF
cdr3_nt: TGTGCCAGTAGTATGGACAGGGCCTATGGCTACACCTTC
j_call: TRBJ1-2
d_call: TRBD1
v_call: TRBV19
clone_size: NA

cdr3_aa: CSVDSRQGHYGYTF
cdr3_nt: TGCAGCGTTGATTCGAGACAGGGCCACTATGGCTACACCTTC
j_call: TRBJ1-2
d_call: TRBD1
v_call: TRBV29-1
clone_size: NA

cdr3_aa: CASSRDRAPSGGYTF
cdr3_nt: TGTGCCAGCAGCCGGGACAGGGCACCGTCAGGGGGCTACACCTTC
j_call: TRBJ1-2
d_call: TRBD1
v_call: TRBV5-4
clone_size: NA

cdr3_aa: CASSVGGPATNEKLFF
cdr3_nt: TGTGCCAGCAGCGTAGGAGGCCCCGCAACTAATGAAAAACTGTTTTTT
j_call: TRBJ1-4
d_call: NA
v_call: TRBV9
clone_size: NA

cdr3_aa: CASSADRAREQYF
cdr3_nt: TGTGCCAGCTCTGCCGACAGGGCTAGAGAGCAGTACTTC
j_call: TRBJ2-7
d_call: TRBD1
v_call: TRBV18
clone_size: few